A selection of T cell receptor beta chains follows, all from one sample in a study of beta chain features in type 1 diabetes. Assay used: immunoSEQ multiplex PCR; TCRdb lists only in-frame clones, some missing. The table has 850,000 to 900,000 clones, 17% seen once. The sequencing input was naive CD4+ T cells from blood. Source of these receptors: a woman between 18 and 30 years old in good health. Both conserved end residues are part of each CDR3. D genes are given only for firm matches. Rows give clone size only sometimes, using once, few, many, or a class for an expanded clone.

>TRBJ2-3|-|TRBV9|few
TGTGCCAGCAGCGTTGGTGGCCATCCTAGCACAGATACGCAGTATTTT
CASSVGGHPSTDTQYF
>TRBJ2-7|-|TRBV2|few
TGTGCCAGCACCCAGGAGGGTACGTCGTACGAGCAGTACTTC
CASTQEGTSYEQYF
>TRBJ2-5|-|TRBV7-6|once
TGTGCCAGCAGCTTAGGGGGGGTCCCCCTACAAGAGACCCAGTACTTC
CASSLGGVPLQETQYF
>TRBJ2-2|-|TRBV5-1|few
TGCGCCAGCAGCTTGGAGCCAGGGATCACCGGGGAGCTGTTTTTT
CASSLEPGITGELFF
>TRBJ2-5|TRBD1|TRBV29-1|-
TGCAGCGTTGTATGGACAGGGGGCTGGGAGACCCAGTACTTC
CSVVWTGGWETQYF
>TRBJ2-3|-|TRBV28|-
TGTGCCAGCAGTTCAGGTGGGCCTATCACAGATACGCAGTATTTT
CASSSGGPITDTQYF
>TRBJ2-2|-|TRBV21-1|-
TGTGCCAGCAACCGGGACAGGGTGAACACCGGGGAGCTGTTTTTT
CASNRDRVNTGELFF
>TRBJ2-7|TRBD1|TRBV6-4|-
TGTGCCAGCAGTGAAGGGACAGGGGGCGAGCAGTACTTC
CASSEGTGGEQYF
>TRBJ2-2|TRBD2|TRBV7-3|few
TGTGCCAGCAGCTTTACCCTAGCGGGAGGAACCGGGGAGCTGTTTTTT
CASSFTLAGGTGELFF
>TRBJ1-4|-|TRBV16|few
TGTGCCAGCAGCCAACAATCTGCTAATGAAAAACTGTTTTTT
CASSQQSANEKLFF
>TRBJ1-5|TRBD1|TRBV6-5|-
TGTGCCAGCAGTTTCCGGGACAGGAGTCAGCCCCAGCATTTT
CASSFRDRSQPQHF
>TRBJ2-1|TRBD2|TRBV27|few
TGTGCCAGCAGAGCGGGAGGGCCTAAACATGAGCAGTTCTTC
CASRAGGPKHEQFF
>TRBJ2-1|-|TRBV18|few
TGTGCCAGCTCAGCCAGGGTGTGGGCTTACAATGAGCAGTTCTTC
CASSARVWAYNEQFF
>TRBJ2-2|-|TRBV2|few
TGTGCCAGCAGTGGGTTGGGTATCGGGGAGCTGTTTTTT
CASSGLGIGELFF
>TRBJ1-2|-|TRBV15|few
TGTGCCACCAGCAGCATCTTCGGGGGTGTCACCTTC
CATSSIFGGVTF
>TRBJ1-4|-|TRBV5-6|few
TGTGCCAGCAGCCCCCTCCCGGCGGGTGAAAAACTGTTTTTT
CASSPLPAGEKLFF
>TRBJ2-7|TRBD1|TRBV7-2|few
TGTGCCAGCATGAAGGCAGGGGGCTCCTACGAGCAGTACTTC
CASMKAGGSYEQYF
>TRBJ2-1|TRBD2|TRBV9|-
TGTGCCACCGCTAGACTAGCGGGAGCCTCCTACAATGAGCAGTTCTTC
CATARLAGASYNEQFF